The 32 T cell receptor beta chains listed next were all sequenced from one sample in a study of blood T cell repertoires in COVID-19. The table came from immunoSEQ multiplex PCR; TCRdb's copy has only in-frame clones and leaves some out. Of around 250,000 clones listed, 75% to 85% are singletons. The sequenced sample was peripheral blood. The receptors here all came from a man in his fifties with active or convalescent COVID-19.

This chain uses TRBV5-1 with TRBJ2-3; D is perhaps TRBD1 (6 bases). The CDR3 totals 16 residues. Germline V gene lookup returns CDR1 SGHRS and CDR2 YFSETQ. V was clipped by 0 bases and J by 2 bases, with 13 bases between them. The CDR3 DNA sequence: TGCGCCAGCAGCTTGGGGACAGAGGCTCCCACAGATACGCAGTATTTT. Its protein product is CASSLGTEAPTDTQYF. Based on the CDR3 plus reference TRBV5-1 and TRBJ2-3, the full variable domain is KAGVTQTPRYLIKTRGQQVTLSCSPISGHRSVSWYQQTPGQGLQFLFEYFSETQRNKGNFPGRFSGRQFSNSRSEMNVSTLELGDSALYLCASSLGTEAPTDTQYFGPGTRLTVL.

This clone was detected once. The gene calls are TRBV6-2 or TRBV6-3 and TRBJ1-1; the D gene is possibly TRBD1 (6 bases). The V gene's germline CDR1 is MNHEY and CDR2 SVGEGT. The ends were cut back, 5 bases at V and 0 bases at J, with 10 bases in the middle. There are 14 residues in the CDR3. The CDR3 spells CASSKNRVNTEAFF. The CDR3 nucleotides read TGTGCCAGCAGTAAAAACAGGGTGAACACTGAAGCTTTCTTT.

The chain couples TRBV7-9 to TRBJ1-2; D call uncertain. The CDR3 covers 13 residues. Germline CDR1 reads SEHNR; CDR2 reads FQNEAQ (reference sequence). As DNA, the CDR3 is TGTGCAGGAGGCAGACCCTCTACGGATGGCTACACCTTC. It yields the protein CAGGRPSTDGYTF.

The V and J genes are TRBV2 and TRBJ2-7; weak D call: TRBD1 (6 bases). CDR3 length: 14 amino acids. Trimming took off 5 bases at V and 3 bases at J, with 14 bases between the two ends. CDR1 is SNHLY and CDR2 is FYNNEI in the germline V gene. The DNA of the CDR3 is TGTGCCAGCAGTACGACAGGCCAGCACTACGAGCAGTACTTC. Amino acid sequence: CASSTTGQHYEQYF.

V is TRBV5-6 and J is TRBJ2-5; D might be TRBD1 (6 bases). Deletions cut 0 bases from V and 5 bases from J, with 17 bases between. The CDR3 is made up of 16 amino acids. Germline-derived CDR1 and CDR2 are SGHDT and YYEEEE. In nucleotides, the CDR3 is TGTGCCAGCAGCTTGGCGGTCAGGGGCGGAAGGGAGACCCAGTACTTC. This codes for CASSLAVRGGRETQYF.

This chain connects TRBV6-2 or TRBV6-3 to TRBJ2-5; 14 bases match TRBD2. In germline, CDR1 is MNHEY, CDR2 SVGEGT. CDR3 length equals 15 residues. After removal of 4 bases from V and 6 bases from J, the junction contained 4 bases not matched to a gene. This CDR3 reads CASSSGTSGRKTQYF. The CDR3 DNA reads TGTGCCAGCAGTTCCGGGACTAGCGGGAGAAAGACCCAGTACTTC.

This rearrangement joins TRBV6-5 to TRBJ1-4; D is perhaps TRBD1 (6 bases). The CDR3 has 15 amino acids. V gave up 5 bases and J gave up 7 bases, with 17 bases separating them. Germline V gene lookup returns CDR1 MNHEY and CDR2 SVGAGI. The CDR3 nucleotides read TGTGCCAGCAGTCGACTTCAGGGGAAGGGTGAAAAACTGTTTTTT. This translates into CASSRLQGKGEKLFF.

The chain is built from TRBV14 and TRBJ1-2, with D hard to call. CDR1 is SGHDN, CDR2 FVKESK, per germline. Trimming cost V 4 bases and J 5 bases, with 14 bases left between them. The CDR3 spans 14 residues. The CDR3 bases are TGTGCCAGCAGCCCCCATAGAGGGAGTTATGGCTACACCTTC. As protein: CASSPHRGSYGYTF.

This chain joins TRBV5-4 and TRBJ1-2, with D uncertain. The V gene's germline CDR1 is SGHNT and CDR2 YYREEE (reference sequence). V was shortened by 0 bases and J by 8 bases, with 17 bases between the two germline ends. The CDR3 runs 15 residues. The CDR3 protein is CASSLDSTFIRGYTF. The DNA for the CDR3 is TGTGCCAGCAGCTTGGACAGTACTTTTATCCGCGGCTACACCTTC.

The rearrangement links TRBV7-2 to TRBJ2-3; 9 bases are shared with TRBD2. V gave up 6 bases and J gave up 3 bases; unmatched junction bases: 10. CDR1 and CDR2 from the germline V gene are SGHTA and FQGNSA. The length of the CDR3 is 16 residues. The chain's CDR3 is CASRPGTSRTTDTQYF. For the CDR3, the DNA is TGTGCCAGCAGGCCAGGGACTAGCCGTACAACAGATACGCAGTATTTT.

For this clone: Other nucleotide sequences in the sample specify the same CDR3. The chain carries TRBV19 and TRBJ1-2; the match to TRBD1 covers 11 bases. Germline lookup yields CDR1 LNHDA and CDR2 SQIVND (reference sequence). The length of the CDR3 is 15 residues. After removal of 1 base from V and 5 bases from J, the junction contained 3 bases not matched to a gene. The CDR3: CASSIGTGGAYGYTF. For the CDR3, the DNA is TGTGCCAGTAGTATAGGGACAGGGGGCGCGTATGGCTACACCTTC.

The chain joins TRBV7-2 to TRBJ2-6; a possible D gene is TRBD2 (6 bases). CDR3 length equals 16 residues. The V and J ends lost 5 bases and 0 bases respectively, with 11 bases between them. Germline loops: CDR1 SGHTA, CDR2 FQGNSA. The CDR3 region has the DNA TGTGCCAGCAGCCCGTGGAGGGCCTCTGGGGCCAACGTCCTGACTTTC. Encoded protein: CASSPWRASGANVLTF.

This sequence joins TRBV5-6 and TRBJ1-4; the D is unclear. V was pared by 0 bases and J by 12 bases, with 12 bases between. CDR3 length: 13 amino acids. Germline CDR1 and CDR2: SGHDT and YYEEEE. CDR3 residues: CASSLGSAGELFF. CDR3 DNA sequence: TGTGCCAGCAGCTTGGGGTCTGCGGGAGAACTGTTTTTT.

J is TRBJ2-7 and V is TRBV28; 9 nucleotides match TRBD1. J was trimmed by 3 bases and V by 2 bases; bases with no gene match: 2. The CDR3 has 14 residues. The germline CDR1 and CDR2 sequences are MDHEN and SYDVKM. CDR3 coding DNA: TGTGCCAGCAGTTTAGGACAGGGGCGCTACGAGCAGTACTTC. Translating it yields CASSLGQGRYEQYF.

V is TRBV12-3 or TRBV12-4 and J is TRBJ1-4, with unresolved D. Deletions cut 6 bases from V and 4 bases from J, with 6 bases between. This CDR3 spans 12 amino acids. This chain's CDR3 is CASRGVNEKLFF. DNA for the CDR3: TGTGCCAGCAGGGGAGTTAATGAAAAACTGTTTTTT.

In this sample, this clone turned up a few times. The genes are TRBV7-2 and TRBJ1-2; a weak D match, TRBD1 (5 bases). The germline V and J ends were trimmed by 5 bases and 2 bases, with 9 bases remaining between them. There are 13 residues in the CDR3. Germline assignment: CDR1 SGHTA and CDR2 FQGNSA. CDR3 region: CASSADKNYGYTF. The CDR3 DNA reads TGTGCCAGCAGCGCGGACAAGAACTATGGCTACACCTTC.

This clone appeared once. The rearrangement joins TRBV10-3 to TRBJ2-5; TRBD2 matches at 8 bases. The CDR3 extends over 14 amino acids. J was trimmed by 1 base and V by 6 bases; bases with no gene match: 4. The germline V gene has CDR1 ENHRY and CDR2 SYGVKD. The CDR3 sequence is CAISRTSPQETQYF. The CDR3 DNA reads as TGTGCCATCAGCCGGACTAGCCCCCAAGAGACCCAGTACTTC.

The gene calls are TRBV24-1 and TRBJ2-1, with D perhaps TRBD2 (6 bases). This CDR3 region has 15 residues. Germline assignment: CDR1 KGHDR and CDR2 SFDVKD. Trimming pared 3 bases from V and 6 bases from J, leaving 14 bases between. The CDR3 nucleotides read TGTGCCACCAGTGATGGGGGGTTCAGGGTCAATGAGCAGTTCTTC. Its protein product is CATSDGGFRVNEQFF.

This rearrangement joins TRBV18 to TRBJ1-2; a weak D match, TRBD1 (5 bases). Trimming shortened V by 1 base and J by 6 bases, and 9 bases separated the two germline ends. This CDR3 has 13 amino acids. Germline values: CDR1 KGHSH, CDR2 LQKENI. The CDR3 DNA reads as TGTGCCAGCTCACCACGAGACAGCGATGGCTACACCTTC. Its protein product is CASSPRDSDGYTF.

The rearrangement uses TRBV18 and TRBJ2-2; D gene ambiguous. The V end was cut by 5 bases, the J end by 6 bases, with 10 bases between. Germline V gene sequence: CDR1 KGHSH, CDR2 LQKENI. CDR3 length: 13 residues. Here the CDR3 reads CASSSQRAGELFF. DNA of the CDR3: TGTGCCAGCTCATCACAGCGCGCCGGGGAGCTGTTTTTT.

To note about this clone: The sample carries other DNA sequences with the same CDR3. The genes are TRBV7-9 and TRBJ1-2, with D possibly TRBD1 on 5 matching bases. The V gene's germline CDR1 is SEHNR and CDR2 FQNEAQ (reference sequence). This CDR3 has 15 amino acids. Trimming shortened V by 5 bases and J by 4 bases, and 17 bases separated the two germline ends. In DNA, the CDR3 is TGTGCCAGCAGCCTTGGGGCAGGGACTAGCTATGGCTACACCTTC. This gives the protein CASSLGAGTSYGYTF. The full variable domain, with the rest looked up from reference TRBV7-9 and TRBJ1-2, is DTGVSQNPRHKITKRGQNVTFRCDPISEHNRLYWYRQTLGQGPEFLTYFQNEAQLEKSRLLSDRFSAERPKGSFSTLEIQRTEQGDSAMYLCASSLGAGTSYGYTFGSGTRLTVV.

The chain joins TRBV30 to TRBJ2-7; D is possibly TRBD1 (6 bases). Trimming shortened V by 2 bases and J by 3 bases, and 8 bases separated the two germline ends. CDR3 length: 12 amino acids. The germline CDR1 and CDR2 sequences are GTSNPN and SVGIG (reference sequence). The CDR3 reads CAWSRDNYEQYF. The CDR3 nucleotides read TGTGCCTGGAGTCGGGACAACTACGAGCAGTACTTC.

The chain uses TRBV28 and TRBJ1-1; TRBD1 matches at 7 bases. With 1 base clipped from V and 7 bases from J, the junction kept 9 bases outside the gene matches. CDR1 MDHEN and CDR2 SYDVKM come from the germline V gene. The CDR3 has 15 residues. The CDR3 DNA follows: TGTGCCAGCAGTTTATCCCGACAGGGAAATAATGAAGCTTTCTTT. Encoded protein: CASSLSRQGNNEAFF.

J is TRBJ1-6 and V is TRBV2, with D perhaps matching TRBD1 (6 bases). CDR1 SNHLY and CDR2 FYNNEI come from the germline V gene. V was shortened by 6 bases and J by 7 bases, with 16 bases between the two germline ends. CDR3 length equals 15 residues. CDR3 sequence reads: CASRQIDRKNSPLHF. CDR3 bases: TGTGCCAGCAGACAAATCGACAGGAAAAATTCACCCCTCCACTTT.

The table lists this clone with a few counts. This chain links TRBV5-8 with TRBJ1-4; possible D gene TRBD1, 5 bases. CDR1 and CDR2 from the germline V gene are SGHTS and YDEGEE. The CDR3 is made up of 15 amino acids. Trimming took off 1 base at V and 5 bases at J, with 12 bases between the two ends. The CDR3 region has the DNA TGTGCCAGCAGCTTGTGGGACTCCCGGAATGAAAAACTGTTTTTT. Protein product: CASSLWDSRNEKLFF.

The V call is TRBV18, the J call TRBJ2-3, with 9 bases identical to TRBD2. The V gene's germline CDR1 is KGHSH and CDR2 LQKENI. The junction had 10 bases not matched to a gene; V was cut back by 4 bases and J by 8 bases. The CDR3 is 15 residues long. CDR3 sequence: CASSRLREGSTTQYF. The CDR3 coding sequence is TGTGCCAGCTCACGCCTGCGGGAGGGCTCAACTACGCAGTATTTT.

On this clone: This sample includes further DNA sequences coding for the same CDR3. This sequence joins TRBV30 and TRBJ1-1; 7 bases match TRBD1. Germline values: CDR1 GTSNPN, CDR2 SVGIG (reference sequence). V shed 5 bases and J 0 bases; nucleotides not matched to a gene: 3. This CDR3 has 13 residues. The CDR3 coding sequence is TGTGCCTGGGAGGGACAGCTGAACACTGAAGCTTTCTTT. It yields the protein CAWEGQLNTEAFF.

The chain carries TRBV18 and TRBJ2-1; 8 bases fit TRBD2. CDR3 length: 13 residues. From germline, CDR1 is KGHSH and CDR2 LQKENI. The trim removed 1 base at V and 8 bases at J, leaving 1 base unmatched. The CDR3 DNA sequence: TGTGCCAGCTCACCACGAGCGGGAGATGAGCAGTTCTTC. Protein product: CASSPRAGDEQFF.

The chain employs TRBV5-1 and TRBJ2-3, with 8 nucleotides matching TRBD2. Germline V gene lookup returns CDR1 SGHRS and CDR2 YFSETQ. CDR3 length: 17 amino acids. The J segment lost 2 bases and the V segment lost 5 bases, leaving 13 bases of the junction unmatched. CDR3 protein: CASSPKSLTSATDTQYF. The CDR3, as DNA: TGCGCCAGCAGTCCGAAAAGTCTGACTAGCGCCACAGATACGCAGTATTTT.

The gene calls are TRBV20-1 and TRBJ2-5, with no clear D. This CDR3 has 11 residues. The V end lost 0 bases, the J end lost 7 bases, and 6 bases lay between the germline ends. Germline values: CDR1 DFQATT, CDR2 SNEGSKA (reference sequence). The CDR3 sequence: CSARDPGTQYF. CDR3 in DNA: TGCAGTGCTAGAGACCCCGGGACCCAGTACTTC.

The chain combines TRBV12-5 with TRBJ2-2; 8 nucleotides align to TRBD2. V shed 2 bases, J shed 4 bases, and the junction held 6 bases outside the gene matches. The CDR3 has 16 residues. Germline V gives CDR1 LGHNT, CDR2 FRNRAP. The CDR3 bases are TGTGCTAGTGGTTTGTCGAGCGGGAGACCCACCGGGGAGCTGTTTTTT. As protein: CASGLSSGRPTGELFF.

V usage is TRBV19 and J usage is TRBJ1-5; TRBD1 matches at 7 bases. Germline CDR1 is LNHDA and CDR2 is SQIVND (reference sequence). V gave up 3 bases and J gave up 7 bases; unmatched junction bases: 6. The CDR3 length is 14 residues. The DNA for the CDR3 is TGTGCCAGTAGTATCCGGACAGGTGGGCAGCCCCAGCATTTT. Translated, it gives CASSIRTGGQPQHF.